A selection of T cell receptor beta chains follows, all from one sample in a study of blood T cell repertoires in COVID-19. Assay used: immunoSEQ multiplex PCR; TCRdb lists only in-frame clones, some missing. The table has about 160,000 clones, approximately 80% seen once. Sample: peripheral blood. All receptors come from a woman aged 40-49 years with COVID-19, enrolled during active disease. Both conserved end residues are part of each CDR3.

V	J	CDR3
TRBV18	TRBJ1-2	CASSPDKLSGYTF
TRBV10-3	TRBJ2-3	CAIRGTGYTDTQYF
TRBV4-2	TRBJ2-3	CASSQGTSTDTQYF
TRBV5-1	TRBJ2-1	CASSLDWTGQSSYNEQFF
TRBV6-1	TRBJ2-3	CASSDIGFGSGAVGHTQYF
TRBV10-2	TRBJ2-5	CASSEWMGLAGLRETQYF
TRBV5-4	TRBJ2-5	CASSSGGTQETQYF
TRBV28	TRBJ2-7	CASSFGSSDSYEQYF
TRBV10-2	TRBJ2-1	CASSVGGIGGSIGNEQFF
TRBV10-3	TRBJ1-3	CAIGMSGRQGGNTIYF
TRBV18	TRBJ1-4	CASSPPRGTANEKLFF
TRBV28	TRBJ2-7	CASSTWGQGASYEQYF
TRBV7-9	TRBJ2-5	CASSLVTGWEETQYF
TRBV27	TRBJ1-2	CASSLNRNYGYTF
TRBV27	TRBJ1-2	CASSQVYAEANYGYTF
TRBV3-1/TRBV3-2	TRBJ2-3	CASSPRDSTDTQYF
TRBV27	TRBJ2-1	CASSFSTLAGEQFF
TRBV11-2	TRBJ2-7	CASSFSLGGSSSYEQYF
TRBV9	TRBJ2-5	CASSDRLGQTQYF
TRBV2	TRBJ2-1	CASSVSGVNEQFF
TRBV3-1/TRBV3-2	TRBJ1-1	CASSQDVRGKAFF
TRBV5-1	TRBJ2-1	CASSPGGVRDNEQFF
TRBV7-8	TRBJ2-3	CASSLVGGPTDTQYF
TRBV7-2	TRBJ1-6	CASSIGQPPNSPLHF
TRBV6-1	TRBJ1-3	CASSESQGTNTIYF
TRBV10-3	TRBJ2-1	CAILESGLADNEQFF
TRBV5-1	TRBJ2-6	CASSLAAVSSGANVLTF
TRBV3-1/TRBV3-2	TRBJ2-3	CASSQNSLARLTDTQYF
TRBV7-5	TRBJ2-3	CARSAGTRGVCTDTQYF
TRBV6-2/TRBV6-3	TRBJ2-1	CASSNGQESNEQFF
TRBV9	TRBJ2-2	CASSPRTGGVTGELFF
TRBV19	TRBJ2-3	CASTTTSGRADTQYF
TRBV27	TRBJ2-5	CASRDRDLETQYF
TRBV19	TRBJ1-1	CASSFRRDRGGEAFF
TRBV9	TRBJ2-2	CASSSTSGSVGTGELFF
TRBV7-6	TRBJ1-1	CASRPGTGVNTEAFF
TRBV10-2	TRBJ2-5	CASSDEGSETQYF
TRBV5-5	TRBJ1-6	CASSSRGPYNSPLHF
TRBV3-1/TRBV3-2	TRBJ2-5	CASRPTSGGPGETQYF
TRBV6-5	TRBJ2-2	CASSPRQVNTGELFF